Listed below are T cell receptor beta chains from one sample, sequenced in a study of blood T cells in healthy people across ages. TCRdb processed the 5' RACE reads anew with MiXCR; each CDR3 protein has one entry. The profile shows some 860,000 distinct CDR3 sequences, more than 50% of them singletons. The sample was blood. These receptors all come from a man aged 35-49 years in good health. CDR3s include the opening cysteine and the closing phenylalanine or tryptophan. The order of the fields is D gene, J gene, clone size, V gene, CDR3 protein, CDR3 DNA. A D gene is named only where the DNA matches it firmly. Size values are once, few and many counts, or a class for expanded clones, and some rows have none.

>TRBD2|TRBJ2-5|.|TRBV29-1
CSATSGTQYF
TGCAGCGCGACTAGCGGGACCCAGTACTTC
>.|TRBJ2-5|.|TRBV2
CASQKSGPQETQYF
TGTGCCAGCCAGAAATCGGGACCACAAGAGACCCAGTACTTC
>.|TRBJ2-3|.|TRBV2
CASTAADTQYF
TGTGCCAGCACAGCAGCAGATACGCAGTATTTT
>.|TRBJ2-5|.|TRBV29-1
CSVGLQIRETQYF
TGCAGCGTTGGATTACAAATCAGGGAGACCCAGTACTTC
>TRBD2|TRBJ2-7|.|TRBV7-2
CASSLERLAGYEQYF
TGTGCCAGCAGCTTAGAGAGGCTAGCGGGCTACGAGCAGTACTTC
>.|TRBJ1-1|.|TRBV2
CASYADNTEAFF
TGTGCCAGCTATGCAGATAACACTGAAGCTTTCTTT
>TRBD2|TRBJ2-5|once|TRBV6-1
CAGRTSQAPQETQYF
TGTGCCGGCAGGACTAGCCAGGCACCGCAAGAGACCCAGTACTTC
>.|TRBJ2-5|many|TRBV20-1
CSARARGETQYF
TGCAGTGCTAGGGCTAGAGGAGAGACCCAGTACTTC
>TRBD2|TRBJ2-7|.|TRBV7-9
CASSLVPLLAGGWDEQYF
TGTGCCAGCAGCTTAGTCCCCTTACTAGCGGGAGGTTGGGATGAGCAGTACTTC
>.|TRBJ2-1|.|TRBV7-2
CASSKGIGNNEQFF
TGTGCCAGCAGTAAGGGGATAGGGAACAATGAGCAGTTCTTC
>TRBD2|TRBJ2-1|once|TRBV3-1
CASSQVFAGVSGHEQFF
TGTGCCAGCAGCCAAGTATTCGCGGGAGTCAGCGGTCATGAGCAGTTCTTC
>.|TRBJ2-3|.|TRBV4-1
CASSQDRRAPYTDTQYF
TGCGCCAGCAGCCAAGATCGGCGGGCCCCCTACACAGATACGCAGTATTTT
>.|TRBJ1-6|.|TRBV20-1
CSARDPSRPNSPLHF
TGCAGTGCTAGAGATCCTAGTAGGCCAAATTCACCCCTCCACTTT
>TRBD1|TRBJ1-2|.|TRBV27
CASSFGTAMGIGGYTF
TGTGCCAGCAGTTTTGGGACAGCAATGGGGATTGGGGGCTACACCTTC
>.|TRBJ2-3|few|TRBV7-3
CASSLIRQADTQYF
TGTGCCAGCAGCTTAATACGGCAGGCGGATACGCAGTATTTT
>.|TRBJ2-1|.|TRBV9
CASSVGRVPYNEQFF
TGTGCCAGCAGCGTAGGTAGGGTCCCCTACAATGAGCAGTTCTTC
>.|TRBJ2-7|.|TRBV6-6
CASSYGIGGSYEQYF
TGTGCCAGCAGTTACGGAATCGGCGGCTCCTACGAGCAGTACTTC
>.|TRBJ1-5|.|TRBV10-3
CAIRGAAYNQPQHF
TGTGCCATCAGAGGGGCGGCTTACAATCAGCCCCAGCATTTT
>.|TRBJ2-1|many|TRBV18
CASSPIGRVHEQFF
TGTGCCAGCTCACCTATAGGCAGGGTCCATGAGCAGTTCTTC
>.|TRBJ2-7|.|TRBV10-3
CAISEQYFYEQYF
TGTGCCATCAGCGAACAGTACTTTTACGAGCAGTACTTC
>.|TRBJ2-5|few|TRBV24-1
CATSDPGETQYF
TGTGCCACCAGTGACCCCGGGGAGACCCAGTACTTC
>.|TRBJ1-5|.|TRBV10-3
CASRSEGEQPQHF
TGTGCCTCCAGGTCGGAGGGGGAGCAGCCCCAGCATTTT
>.|TRBJ2-4|many|TRBV5-5
CASSLVRDSQNIQYF
TGTGCCAGCAGCTTGGTGCGGGACAGCCAAAACATTCAGTACTTC
>.|TRBJ2-1|.|TRBV20-1
CSARDSRGTKSVSEQFF
TGCAGTGCTAGAGATTCTAGGGGGACTAAGAGTGTCAGTGAGCAGTTCTTC
>.|TRBJ2-7|few|TRBV4-1
CASSQENRADYYEQYF
TGCGCCAGCAGCCAAGAAAATCGGGCAGATTACTACGAGCAGTACTTC
>.|TRBJ2-1|few|TRBV5-1
CASSLVLGNEQFF
TGCGCCAGCAGCTTGGTTCTCGGGAATGAGCAGTTCTTC
>.|TRBJ1-5|.|TRBV4-3
CASSQPIQDRTYSNQPQHF
TGCGCCAGCAGCCAACCGATTCAAGACAGAACATATAGCAATCAGCCCCAGCATTTT
>.|TRBJ2-5|.|TRBV20-1
CSAASQGQETQYF
TGCAGTGCTGCATCCCAAGGCCAAGAGACCCAGTACTTC